These 17 T cell receptor beta chains originate from one sample sequenced in a study of CD8 T cells in ankylosing spondylitis (dated by TCRdb to 2016 to 2017). Broad study findings and their caveats: Blood from ankylosing spondylitis patients appeared to be characterized by a TCR beta motif composed of eight highly homologous amino acid variants.

The antigens for these receptors are not known. The library was made by 5' RACE. Instrument on record: Illumina HiSeq 2500. TCRdb cleaned the public reads at Q25 with fastp, built clones with MiXCR and kept in-frame beta chains. Rows merge per CDR3 protein into single entries with the most common DNA and genes. For this sample the table gives 650,000 to 800,000 distinct CDR3 sequences, of which over 15% were detected only once. The leading ten clones occupy around 19% of the sample. Sequencing input: blood, either unsorted or a sorted T cell fraction (not recorded which). Receptors originate from a male donor with ankylosing spondylitis.

The chain employs TRBV2 and TRBJ2-7, with a weak D call TRBD2 (5 bases). This CDR3 has 15 amino acids. Germline-derived CDR1 and CDR2 are SNHLY and FYNNEI. Trimming pared 6 bases from V and 2 bases from J, leaving 17 bases between. The chain's CDR3 is CASSPPRGLAYEQYF. In DNA form, the CDR3 reads TGTGCCAGCAGCCCCCCACGGGGATTAGCCTACGAGCAGTACTTC.

This clonotype appeared a few times. One end of the junction is discordant with germline, which a read error may explain. V and J are TRBV15 and TRBJ2-7, with D perhaps matching TRBD1 (5 bases). The CDR3 totals 12 residues. Per germline, CDR1 LNHNV and CDR2 YYDKDF (reference sequence). This CDR3 reads CATSRRQGVPNF. The DNA for the CDR3 is TGTGCCACCAGCAGACGTCAGGGCGTCCCTAACTTC.

This clonotype occurred a few times. The rearrangement joins TRBV29-1 to TRBJ2-7, with 10 nucleotides matching TRBD1. Germline V lookup: CDR1 SQVTM, CDR2 ANQGSEA. V shed 4 bases and J 6 bases; nucleotides not matched to a gene: 6. The CDR3 runs 13 residues. The DNA of the CDR3 is TGCAGCGTTGCGCGGGACAGGGGTCTCGAGCAGTACTTC. The encoded protein is CSVARDRGLEQYF.

The rearrangement links TRBV9 to TRBJ2-7; D is undetermined. CDR3 size: 14 residues. Per germline, CDR1 SGDLS and CDR2 YYNGEE. With 4 bases removed from V and 2 bases from J, the gap between germline ends came to 13 bases. CDR3 coding DNA: TGTGCCAGCAGCCCGGGCCTCTCCGCCTACGAGCAGTACTTC. Encoded protein: CASSPGLSAYEQYF.

The V gene is TRBV27, the J gene TRBJ2-7, with a possible D match to TRBD2 (6 bases). Germline-derived CDR1 and CDR2 are MNHEY and SMNVEV (reference sequence). The CDR3 runs 14 residues. Trimming left V 6 bases short and J 4 bases short, with 16 bases between. The CDR3 reads CASSLTGTPYEQYF. Here the CDR3 DNA reads TGTGCCAGCAGCCTCACCGGGACTCCTTACGAGCAGTACTTC.

The table lists this clonotype with many counts. V usage is TRBV12-3 or TRBV12-4 and J usage is TRBJ2-3; a weak D match, TRBD1 (5 bases). The CDR3 is 15 residues long. Between the trimmed V and J ends, which lost 5 bases and 4 bases, there was a span of 16 bases. CDR3 sequence (DNA): TGTGCCAGCAGTGCTGGGGCTCGTCGGCCAGATACGCAGTATTTT. Its translation is CASSAGARRPDTQYF.

This clonotype was detected a few times. A much larger clone lies a single base off, so this may be a read error. V gene TRBV9 combines with J gene TRBJ2-3, with D uncertain. Germline assignment: CDR1 SGDLS and CDR2 YYNGEE. The CDR3 sequence is 12 residues long. V shed 4 bases and J shed 2 bases, with 5 bases lying between them. The CDR3 DNA reads TGTGCCAGCAGCACGGACACAGATACGCAGTATTTT. Translation gives CASSTDTDTQYF.

This clonotype has ten or more counts. The rearrangement uses TRBV27 and TRBJ2-5, with 13 bases fitting TRBD2. CDR1 is MNHEY, CDR2 SMNVEV, per germline (reference sequence). The length of the CDR3 is 16 residues. With V trimmed by 5 bases and J by 2 bases, 5 bases remained unmatched. Here the CDR3 DNA reads TGTGCCAGCAGTCCCTCGGGACTAGCGGGGCAAGAGACCCAGTACTTC. This translates into CASSPSGLAGQETQYF.

This clonotype appeared a few times. The rearrangement uses TRBV6-1 and TRBJ2-3, with TRBD2 identical over 12 bases. This CDR3 contains 14 residues. V trimming: 11 bases; J trimming: 5 bases; junction bases outside the gene matches: 8. Germline-derived CDR1 and CDR2 are MNHNS and SASEGT. CDR3 loop: CAVSLAGGLDTQYF. In nucleotides, the CDR3 is TGTGCCGTATCCCTAGCGGGAGGGTTAGATACGCAGTATTTT.

The chain combines TRBV11-1 with TRBJ2-5, with a tentative D call TRBD2 (5 bases). Deletions cut 8 bases from V and 2 bases from J, with 15 bases between. This CDR3 region has 14 residues. Germline CDR1 is SGHAT and CDR2 is FQDESV (reference sequence). CDR3 sequence (DNA): TGTGCCAGCGGCACTCGACGGGGACAAGAGACCCAGTACTTC. Amino acid sequence: CASGTRRGQETQYF.

This sequence joins TRBV20-1 and TRBJ2-1, with 12 bases lining up with TRBD2. After removal of 4 bases from V and 7 bases from J, the junction contained 8 bases not matched to a gene. CDR1 DFQATT and CDR2 SNEGSKA come from the germline V gene (reference sequence). The CDR3 consists of 15 residues. This CDR3 is CSATSTSGSRNEQFF. The CDR3 coding sequence is TGCAGTGCTACTTCGACTAGCGGGAGCCGGAATGAGCAGTTCTTC.

The table lists this clonotype with a few counts. This chain joins TRBV5-6 and TRBJ2-1; possible D gene TRBD2, 5 bases. The CDR3 totals 16 residues. V was cut by 3 bases and J by 0 bases, with 13 bases left in between. CDR1 is SGHDT, CDR2 YYEEEE, per germline. The CDR3 here is CASSYPGDSSYNEQFF. The CDR3 bases are TGTGCCAGCAGCTACCCCGGGGATAGCTCCTACAATGAGCAGTTCTTC.

The table lists this clonotype with a few counts. The V gene is TRBV24-1, the J gene TRBJ2-5; 9 bases are shared with TRBD1. CDR3 length equals 15 residues. Trimming took 7 bases from V and 5 from J; bases not matched to a gene: 10. Germline V gives CDR1 KGHDR, CDR2 SFDVKD. The CDR3 nucleotides are TGTGCCACCAGCGCCGGGACAGGGAGTGGGGAGACCCAGTACTTC. It specifies CATSAGTGSGETQYF.

V gene TRBV27 combines with J gene TRBJ1-1; perhaps TRBD1 as D (6 bases). CDR1 and CDR2 from the germline V gene are MNHEY and SMNVEV (reference sequence). V was pared by 4 bases and J by 1 base, with 10 bases between. There are 14 residues in the CDR3. The CDR3 nucleotides read TGTGCCAGCAGTTCAGGGGCGGGGAACACTGAAGCTTTCTTT. Its translation is CASSSGAGNTEAFF.

The chain couples TRBV27 to TRBJ1-1; D gene ambiguous. V lost 4 bases and J 0 bases, leaving 12 bases between the germline ends. CDR1 is MNHEY and CDR2 is SMNVEV in the germline V gene (reference sequence). The CDR3 extends over 15 amino acids. CDR3 residues: CASSSRVGMNTEAFF. CDR3 DNA: TGTGCCAGCAGTTCGCGGGTGGGGATGAACACTGAAGCTTTCTTT.

This clonotype came up many times. This chain joins TRBV29-1 and TRBJ2-7, with 9 positions matching TRBD1. CDR1 is SQVTM, CDR2 ANQGSEA, per germline. This CDR3 contains 13 residues. The trim removed 7 bases at V and 3 bases at J, leaving 7 bases unmatched. Written as DNA, the CDR3 is TGCAGCGCCAGGGCGGACAGGGGCTACGAGCAGTACTTC. It translates to CSARADRGYEQYF.

The J gene is TRBJ1-3, the V gene TRBV2; the D is unclear. The V end was cut by 5 bases, the J end by 0 bases, with 17 bases between. The CDR3 extends over 17 amino acids. Germline V gives CDR1 SNHLY, CDR2 FYNNEI. CDR3: CASSHHPTESSGNTIYF. The CDR3 DNA reads as TGTGCCAGCAGTCACCACCCGACGGAAAGCTCTGGAAACACCATATATTTT.